This T cell receptor (beta chain) stems from a study of T cell responses to AZD1222 COVID-19 vaccine. General observations from the study: Clonal diversity was possibly underestimated, and white British individuals and females predominated among donors.

Comments on this clone: Its cognate antigen is unknown.

Germline CDR1 SGHTS, CDR2 YDEGEE. Trimming took off 0 bases at V and 5 bases at J, with 11 bases between the two ends. The CDR3 contains 14 residues. The data were produced by immunoSEQ multiplex PCR, yet TCRdb's version contains in-frame clones alone and is incomplete. The sample contains 150,000 to 200,000 clones, 85% to 95% of which appear only once. The receptor was derived from an adult who received the AZD1222 COVID-19 vaccine. The chain joins TRBV5-8 to TRBJ1-1; D gene uncertain. The sequencing used peripheral blood, collected 28 days after the second AZD1222 dose. CDR3 region: CASSLAGTGTEAFF. The CDR3, as DNA: TGTGCCAGCAGCTTGGCGGGTACGGGAACTGAAGCTTTCTTT.